The TCR beta chain under discussion was sequenced for a study of beta chain features in type 1 diabetes. Across the study: Examination spanned roughly 110 million sorted cells from all samples. The study's findings and limits: Moderately but significantly shorter TCRB CDR3s were found in Type 1 diabetes patients in all four CD4+ subsets.

About this clone itself: No antigen is known for it.

With V trimmed by 5 bases and J by 5 bases, 4 bases remained unmatched. The CDR3 length is 13 residues. Germline V gene lookup returns CDR1 SQVTM and CDR2 ANQGSEA. Expressed TCRB transcripts were sequenced after all isolated RNA was converted to cDNA. Profiling relied on immunoSEQ multiplex PCR, and the TCRdb table lists in-frame clones only, not all of them. This repertoire shows 350,000 to 400,000 clones, roughly 16% found once; its top ten account for approximately 0.019%. The sequencing sample was made of naive CD4+ T cells from blood. V usage is TRBV29-1 and J usage is TRBJ2-1, with 9 nucleotides matching TRBD2. The sequence derives from a woman between 18 and 30 years old in good health. CDR3: CSVPSGTDNEQFF. The CDR3 nucleotides read TGCAGCGTTCCTAGCGGGACCGACAATGAGCAGTTCTTC.